This TCR beta chain was recovered during a study of cytomegalovirus exposure and HLA in healthy donors. Primers for the PCR totalled 60 Vbeta and 13 Jbeta. Produced via immunoSEQ multiplex PCR; TCRdb's table is partial and in-frame only. The data show roughly 150,000 clones, about 72% seen once. Germline V lookup: CDR1 SQVTM, CDR2 ANQGSEA. Trimming cost V 4 bases and J 6 bases, with 17 bases left between them. The CDR3 sequence is 14 residues long. This TCR derives from a male donor in good health and CMV-seronegative. This chain links TRBV29-1 with TRBJ2-3; tentatively, D is TRBD2 (6 bases). The sample taken for sequencing was PBMCs. CDR3 sequence: CSVARAAGMDTQYF. DNA for the CDR3: TGCAGCGTTGCCCGAGCCGCGGGGATGGATACGCAGTATTTT.